Presented here are 2 T cell receptor beta chains from one specimen sequenced in a study of T cell responses to AZD1222 COVID-19 vaccine. TCRdb's copy holds only in-frame clones and misses some; the assay was immunoSEQ multiplex PCR. The sample holds over 120,000 clones, roughly 92% seen once. Sequencing was performed on peripheral blood, taken on day 0 of AZD1222 vaccination. The receptors were gathered from an adult in good health.

This clone was seen once. The chain joins TRBV11-2 to TRBJ2-5, with D uncertain. Germline CDR1 SGHAT, CDR2 FQNNGV. Trimming removed 6 bases from V and 2 bases from J, with 7 bases in between. CDR3 size: 12 residues. This CDR3 reads CASRTAQETQYF. CDR3 DNA: TGTGCCAGCAGAACGGCACAAGAGACCCAGTACTTC.

V gene TRBV3-1 (or the pseudogene TRBV3-2) combines with J gene TRBJ2-7; 7 bases map to TRBD1. Trimming took 6 bases from V and 2 from J; bases not matched to a gene: 10. This CDR3 contains 15 residues. Germline V gives CDR1 LGHDT, CDR2 YNNKEL (reference sequence). As DNA, the CDR3 is TGTGCCAGCAGTACCCGGGACAGTTATACCTACGAGCAGTACTTC. Residues: CASSTRDSYTYEQYF.